This T cell receptor (beta chain) appears in the sequencing data of a study of T cells expressing NK-cell markers. Overall study: The TCR beta repertoires were obtained from sorted CD3+CD56+NKG2C+, CD3+CD56+NKG2C- and CD3+CD56-NKG2C+ T cells. The authors sequenced eight donors, of whom seven were HCMV-seropositive and one was seronegative.

The CDR3 has 13 residues. Looked up from germline, CDR1 is SGDLS and CDR2 is YYNGEE. In regard to this clonotype: Its antigen is still unknown.

Notes on the study in general: HCMV specificity of expanded NKG2C+ T cell clones remained unclear.

TCRdb re-called the 5' RACE reads; one entry per CDR3 protein, DNA not given. The sample totals about 260,000 distinct CDR3 sequences. The TCR was taken from a woman aged 18 to 69 in good health. The chain recombines TRBV9 with TRBJ1-3. The source material was blood T cells: a sorted CD56 or NKG2C T cell subset, CD4+ or CD8+ T cells, or bulk PBMC T cells (not recorded which). This CDR3 is CASSVDSGNTIYF.